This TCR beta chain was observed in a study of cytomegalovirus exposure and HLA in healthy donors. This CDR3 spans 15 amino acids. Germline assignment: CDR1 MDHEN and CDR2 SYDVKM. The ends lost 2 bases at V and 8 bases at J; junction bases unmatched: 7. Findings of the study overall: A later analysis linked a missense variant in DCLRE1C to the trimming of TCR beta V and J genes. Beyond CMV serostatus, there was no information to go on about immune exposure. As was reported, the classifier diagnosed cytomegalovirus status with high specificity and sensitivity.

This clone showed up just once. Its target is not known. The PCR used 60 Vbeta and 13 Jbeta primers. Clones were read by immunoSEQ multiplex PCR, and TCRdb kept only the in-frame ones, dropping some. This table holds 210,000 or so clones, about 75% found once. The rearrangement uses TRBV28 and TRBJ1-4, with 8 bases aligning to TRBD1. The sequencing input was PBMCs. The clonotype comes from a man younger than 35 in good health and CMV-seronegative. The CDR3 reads CASSLNRGVYEKLFF. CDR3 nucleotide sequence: TGTGCCAGCAGTTTAAACAGGGGGGTTTACGAAAAACTGTTTTTT.